A selection of T cell receptor beta chains follows, all from one sample in a study of tissue T cells after allogeneic stem cell transplantation. Clones were sequenced by immunoSEQ multiplex PCR, and TCRdb holds only the in-frame ones, with some missing. The repertoire consists of tens of thousands of clones, with roughly 92% occurring once and the leading ten covering 3% to 4%. This specimen was blood, taken before transplantation. The receptors were gathered from a woman aged 40 to 75 who later had graft-versus-host disease after an allogeneic stem cell transplant. The CDR3 runs from the conserved cysteine through the conserved F or W. D genes are given only for firm matches. Rows give clone size only sometimes, using once, few, many, or a class for an expanded clone.

>TRBJ2-7|-|TRBV27|TRBD1
TGTGCCAGCAGTCCTGACCCGGGACAGGGAGTCTACGAGCAGTACTTC
CASSPDPGQGVYEQYF
>TRBJ2-5|-|TRBV30|-
TGTGCCTGGAGTCTTCCCTCTACCCAGTACTTC
CAWSLPSTQYF
>TRBJ2-1|-|TRBV4-1|TRBD2
TGCGCCAGCAGCCCCCGATCTAGCGGGAGCCCCTACAATGAGCAGTTCTTC
CASSPRSSGSPYNEQFF
>TRBJ1-3|-|TRBV19|TRBD1
TGTGCCAGTAGGACCGGGACAGCTGGAAACACCATATATTTT
CASRTGTAGNTIYF
>TRBJ2-2|once|TRBV9|TRBD1
TGTGCCAGCAGCTACTCCGGGACAGCTGGCACCGGGGAGCTGTTTTTT
CASSYSGTAGTGELFF
>TRBJ2-7|-|TRBV2|-
TGTGCCAGCAGGGTACAGGTATACGAGCAGTACTTC
CASRVQVYEQYF
>TRBJ1-3|-|TRBV14|-
TGTGCCAGCAGCCATTCCTCTGGAAACACCATATATTTT
CASSHSSGNTIYF
>TRBJ1-1|-|TRBV29-1|-
TGCAGCGTTTCAAGGGAGATGAACACTGAAGCTTTCTTT
CSVSREMNTEAFF
>TRBJ1-5|once|TRBV27|-
TGTGCCAGCAGTTTAGTGGGGCGGTGGAGCAATCAGCCCCAGCATTTT
CASSLVGRWSNQPQHF
>TRBJ2-3|-|TRBV5-1|TRBD1
TGCGCCAGCTCCCGACAGGGGTTCAGCACAGATACGCAGTATTTT
CASSRQGFSTDTQYF
>TRBJ2-2|-|TRBV2|TRBD1
TGTGCCAGCAGTGAGAGTTACAGGGGGCTTGGCGGGGAGCTGTTTTTT
CASSESYRGLGGELFF
>TRBJ2-4|-|TRBV19|TRBD1
TGTGCCAGTAGCTCACAGGGGGCCAAAAACATTCAGTACTTC
CASSSQGAKNIQYF
>TRBJ1-5|-|TRBV5-1|-
TGCGCCAGCAGCCCCCATCCAACAGGCGGCAATCAGCCCCAGCATTTT
CASSPHPTGGNQPQHF
>TRBJ1-3|-|TRBV7-2|-
TGTGCCAGCAGTTTCTCCCCGGGGGACTCTGGAAACACCATATATTTT
CASSFSPGDSGNTIYF
>TRBJ2-1|-|TRBV15|-
TGTGCCACCAGCAGAGATCACTACGGTTACAATGAGCAGTTCTTC
CATSRDHYGYNEQFF
>TRBJ2-2|-|TRBV15|-
TGTGCCACCAGCGCCAACAGGGAAGGGGTTAACACCGGGGAGCTGTTTTTT
CATSANREGVNTGELFF
>TRBJ2-1|-|TRBV20-1|-
TGCAGTGCTGGGAACAATGAGCAGTTCTTC
CSAGNNEQFF
>TRBJ2-7|-|TRBV15|TRBD1
TGTGCCACCAGCAGGGACAGGTTCTACGAGCAGTACTTC
CATSRDRFYEQYF
>TRBJ2-2|-|TRBV3-1/TRBV3-2|-
TGTGCCAGCAGCCACAGGGACACCGGGGAGCTGTTTTTT
CASSHRDTGELFF
>TRBJ1-1|-|TRBV11-2|-
TGTGCCAGCAGCTTCGGGGGGGGGTCTGAAGCTTTCTTT
CASSFGGGSEAFF
>TRBJ1-5|-|TRBV30|-
TGTGCCTGGAGCAACAGCAATCAGCCCCAGCATTTT
CAWSNSNQPQHF
>TRBJ1-2|-|TRBV18|-
TGTGCCAGCTCAGCATCCCTGGGCGATGGCTACACCTTC
CASSASLGDGYTF
>TRBJ2-7|-|TRBV27|-
TGTGCCAGCAGTTTATCCCCTCTAAGGGCAGGGTCCTACGAGCAGTACTTC
CASSLSPLRAGSYEQYF
>TRBJ1-1|-|TRBV6-5|-
TGTGCCAGCAGCTTAACCTCCGGGGACACTGAAGCTTTCTTT
CASSLTSGDTEAFF